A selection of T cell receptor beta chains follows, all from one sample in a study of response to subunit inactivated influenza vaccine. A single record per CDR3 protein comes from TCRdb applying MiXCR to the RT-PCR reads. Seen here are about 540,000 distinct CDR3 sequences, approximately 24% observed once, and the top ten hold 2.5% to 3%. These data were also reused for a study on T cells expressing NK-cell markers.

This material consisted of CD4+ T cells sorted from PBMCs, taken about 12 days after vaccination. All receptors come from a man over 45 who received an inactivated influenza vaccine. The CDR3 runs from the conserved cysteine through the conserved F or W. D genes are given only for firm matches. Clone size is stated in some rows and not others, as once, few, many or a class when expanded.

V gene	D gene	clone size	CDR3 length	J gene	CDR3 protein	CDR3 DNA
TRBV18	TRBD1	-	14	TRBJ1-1	CASSVTGGNTEAFF	TGTGCCAGCTCCGTAACAGGGGGGAACACTGAAGCTTTCTTT
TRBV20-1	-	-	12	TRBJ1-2	CSASVGALGYTF	TGCAGTGCTAGTGTGGGGGCGCTGGGCTACACCTTC
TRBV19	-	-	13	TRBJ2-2	CASRPVGVGELFF	TGTGCCAGTAGGCCTGTCGGAGTCGGGGAGCTGTTTTTT
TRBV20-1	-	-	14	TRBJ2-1	CSARKGTSPREQFF	TGCAGTGCTAGAAAGGGCACTAGCCCGAGAGAGCAGTTCTTC
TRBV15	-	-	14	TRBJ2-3	CATRIGTSTDTQYF	TGTGCCACCAGGATAGGGACCTCCACAGATACGCAGTATTTT
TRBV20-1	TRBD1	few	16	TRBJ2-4	CSANRVGTEVKNIQYF	TGCAGTGCGAACCGCGTAGGGACAGAGGTCAAAAACATTCAGTACTTC
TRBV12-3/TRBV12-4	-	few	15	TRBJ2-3	CASSLLQTSTDTQYF	TGTGCCAGCAGTTTGTTACAGACTAGCACAGATACGCAGTATTTT
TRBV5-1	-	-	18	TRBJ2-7	CASSLAWAGQRSSYEQYF	TGCGCCAGCAGCTTGGCTTGGGCGGGGCAAAGGAGCTCCTACGAGCAGTACTTC
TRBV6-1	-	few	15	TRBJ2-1	CASRVPRGSYNEQFF	TGTGCCAGCAGGGTACCAAGGGGTTCCTACAATGAGCAGTTCTTC
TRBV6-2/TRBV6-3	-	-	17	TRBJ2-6	CASKPGQFSSGANVLTF	TGTGCCAGCAAACCGGGTCAGTTTTCCTCTGGGGCCAACGTCCTGACTTTC
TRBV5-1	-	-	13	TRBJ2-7	CASSHAGQREQYF	TGCGCCAGCAGCCACGCGGGACAGCGCGAGCAGTACTTC
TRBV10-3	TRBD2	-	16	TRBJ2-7	CAISEGGRGETYEQYF	TGTGCCATCAGTGAAGGTGGGAGGGGAGAAACCTACGAGCAGTACTTC
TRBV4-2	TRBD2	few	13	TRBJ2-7	CASSHTSGYEQYF	TGTGCCAGCAGCCATACTAGCGGGTACGAGCAGTACTTC
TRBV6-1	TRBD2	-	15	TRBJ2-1	CASRRTSGGPYEQFF	TGTGCCAGCAGGAGAACTAGCGGGGGGCCCTATGAGCAGTTCTTC
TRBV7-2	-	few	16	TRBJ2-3	CASSLAPSGSTDTQYF	TGTGCCAGCAGCTTAGCCCCCAGCGGGAGCACAGATACGCAGTATTTT
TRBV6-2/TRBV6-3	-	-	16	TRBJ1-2	CASSYPSAELLGGYTF	TGTGCCAGCAGTTACCCAAGCGCGGAATTGTTAGGTGGCTACACCTTC
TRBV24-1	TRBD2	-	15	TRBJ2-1	CATSDFLAARNEQFF	TGTGCCACCAGTGATTTCCTAGCGGCTCGCAATGAGCAGTTCTTC
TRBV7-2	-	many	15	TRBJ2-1	CASSLNEAGYNEQFF	TGTGCCAGCAGCTTAAATGAGGCCGGGTACAATGAGCAGTTCTTC
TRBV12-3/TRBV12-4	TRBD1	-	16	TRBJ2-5	CASSNSDRARVKTQYF	TGTGCCAGCAGTAACTCTGACAGGGCCAGGGTGAAGACCCAGTACTTC
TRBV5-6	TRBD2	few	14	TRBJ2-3	CASSGTSRRDTQYF	TGTGCCAGCAGTGGGACTAGCCGGAGGGATACGCAGTATTTT
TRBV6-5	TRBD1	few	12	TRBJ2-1	CASRITGGEQFF	TGTGCCAGCAGAATAACAGGGGGTGAGCAGTTCTTC
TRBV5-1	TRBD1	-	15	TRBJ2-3	CASSLVGQGPDTQYF	TGCGCCAGCAGCTTGGTGGGACAGGGTCCAGATACGCAGTATTTT
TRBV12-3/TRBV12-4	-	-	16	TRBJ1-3	CASSFGQSKAGNTIYF	TGTGCCAGCAGTTTTGGACAGTCTAAAGCTGGAAACACCATATATTTT